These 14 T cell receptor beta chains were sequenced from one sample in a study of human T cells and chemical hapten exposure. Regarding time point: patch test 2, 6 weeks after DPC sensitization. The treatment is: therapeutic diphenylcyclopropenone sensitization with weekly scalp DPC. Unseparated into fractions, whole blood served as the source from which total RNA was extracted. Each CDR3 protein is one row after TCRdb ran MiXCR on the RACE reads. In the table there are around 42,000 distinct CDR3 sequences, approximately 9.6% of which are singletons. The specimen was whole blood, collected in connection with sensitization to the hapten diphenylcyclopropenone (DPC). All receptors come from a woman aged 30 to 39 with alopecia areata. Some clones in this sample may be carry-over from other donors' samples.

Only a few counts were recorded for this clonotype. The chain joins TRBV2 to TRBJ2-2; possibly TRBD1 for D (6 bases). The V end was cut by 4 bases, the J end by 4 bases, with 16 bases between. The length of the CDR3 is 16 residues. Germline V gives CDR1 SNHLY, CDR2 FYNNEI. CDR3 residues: CASSGDTSFTTGELFF. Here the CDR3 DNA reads TGTGCCAGCAGTGGGGACACTAGTTTTACCACCGGGGAGCTGTTTTTT.

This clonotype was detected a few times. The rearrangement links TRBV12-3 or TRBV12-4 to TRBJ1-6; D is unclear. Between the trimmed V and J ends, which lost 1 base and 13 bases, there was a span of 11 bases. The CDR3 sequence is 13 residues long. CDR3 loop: CASSLVEGGPLHF. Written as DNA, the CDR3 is TGTGCCAGCAGTTTAGTGGAGGGTGGGCCCCTCCACTTT.

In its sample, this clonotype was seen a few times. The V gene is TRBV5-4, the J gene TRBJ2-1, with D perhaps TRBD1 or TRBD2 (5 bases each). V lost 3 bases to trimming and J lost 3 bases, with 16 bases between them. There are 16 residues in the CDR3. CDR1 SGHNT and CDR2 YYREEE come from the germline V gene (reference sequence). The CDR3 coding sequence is TGTGCCAGCAGCTCAGGGAACCGGGGTTTCTACAATGAGCAGTTCTTC. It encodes CASSSGNRGFYNEQFF.

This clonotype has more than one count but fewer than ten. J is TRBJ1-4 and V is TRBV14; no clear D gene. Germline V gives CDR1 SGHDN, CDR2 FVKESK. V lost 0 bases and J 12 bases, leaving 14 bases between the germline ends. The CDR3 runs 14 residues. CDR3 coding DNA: TGTGCCAGCAGCCAAGATTCGGCCCGAGGTCAACTGTTTTTT. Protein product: CASSQDSARGQLFF.

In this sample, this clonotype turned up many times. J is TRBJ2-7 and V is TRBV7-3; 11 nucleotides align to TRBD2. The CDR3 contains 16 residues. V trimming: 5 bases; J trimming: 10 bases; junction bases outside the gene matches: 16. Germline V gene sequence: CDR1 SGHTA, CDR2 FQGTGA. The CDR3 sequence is CASSLGGGLAGGPQYF. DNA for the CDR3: TGTGCCAGCAGCCTCGGAGGTGGACTAGCGGGCGGGCCCCAGTACTTC.

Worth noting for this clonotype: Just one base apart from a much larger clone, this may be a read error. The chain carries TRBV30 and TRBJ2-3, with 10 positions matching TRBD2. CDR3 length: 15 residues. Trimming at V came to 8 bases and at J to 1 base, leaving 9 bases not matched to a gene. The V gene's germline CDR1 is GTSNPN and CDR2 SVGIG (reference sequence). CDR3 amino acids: CARNLLAGGTDTQYF. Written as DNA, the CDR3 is TGTGCCCGGAACCTGCTAGCGGGGGGCACAGATACGCAGTATTTT. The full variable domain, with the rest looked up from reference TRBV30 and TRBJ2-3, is SQTIHQWPATLVQPVGSPLSLECTVEGTSNPNLYWYRQAAGRGLQLLFYSVGIGQISSEVPQNLSASRPQDRQFILSSKKLLLSDSGFYLCARNLLAGGTDTQYFGPGTRLTVL.

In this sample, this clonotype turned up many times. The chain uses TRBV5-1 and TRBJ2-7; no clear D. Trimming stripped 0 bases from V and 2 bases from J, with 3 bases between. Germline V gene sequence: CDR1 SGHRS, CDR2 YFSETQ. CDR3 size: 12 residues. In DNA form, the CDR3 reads TGCGCCAGCAGCTTGGACACCTACGAGCAGTACTTC. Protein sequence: CASSLDTYEQYF.

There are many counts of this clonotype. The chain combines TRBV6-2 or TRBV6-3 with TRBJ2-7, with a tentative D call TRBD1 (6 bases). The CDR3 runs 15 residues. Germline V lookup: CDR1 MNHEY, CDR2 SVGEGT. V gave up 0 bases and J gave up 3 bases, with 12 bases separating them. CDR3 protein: CASSYSGTRSYEQYF. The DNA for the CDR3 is TGTGCCAGCAGTTACTCGGGGACAAGGAGCTACGAGCAGTACTTC.

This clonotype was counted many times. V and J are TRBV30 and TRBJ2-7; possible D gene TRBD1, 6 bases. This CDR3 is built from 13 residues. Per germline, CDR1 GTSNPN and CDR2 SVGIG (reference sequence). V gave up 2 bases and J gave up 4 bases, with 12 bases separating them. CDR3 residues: CAWSTGQLYEQYF. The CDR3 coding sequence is TGTGCCTGGAGTACTGGACAGCTATACGAGCAGTACTTC.

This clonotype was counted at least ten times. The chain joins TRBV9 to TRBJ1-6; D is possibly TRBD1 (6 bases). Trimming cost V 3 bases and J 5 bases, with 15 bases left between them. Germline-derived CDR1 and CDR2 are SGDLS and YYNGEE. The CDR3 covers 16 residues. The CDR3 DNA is TGTGCCAGCAGCGAGGGGGGCACTCGGGATAATTCACCCCTCCACTTT. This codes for CASSEGGTRDNSPLHF.

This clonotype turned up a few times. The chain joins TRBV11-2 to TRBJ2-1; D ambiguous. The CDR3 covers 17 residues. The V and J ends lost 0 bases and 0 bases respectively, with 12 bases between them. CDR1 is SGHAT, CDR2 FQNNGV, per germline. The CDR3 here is CASSLDHTRSSYNEQFF. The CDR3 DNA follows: TGTGCCAGCAGCTTAGATCACACGCGGAGCTCCTACAATGAGCAGTTCTTC.

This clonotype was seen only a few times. CDR3 protein: CASSRTGTGSEKLFF. The CDR3 DNA reads as TGTGCCAGCTCCCGAACCGGGACAGGGAGTGAAAAACTGTTTTTT. The rearrangement links TRBV6-2 or TRBV6-3 to TRBJ1-4, with TRBD1 matching over 9 bases. Germline trimming cut 8 bases from V and 7 bases from J; bases unmatched to any gene: 11. The CDR3 has 15 amino acids. Looked up from germline, CDR1 is MNHEY and CDR2 is SVGEGT.

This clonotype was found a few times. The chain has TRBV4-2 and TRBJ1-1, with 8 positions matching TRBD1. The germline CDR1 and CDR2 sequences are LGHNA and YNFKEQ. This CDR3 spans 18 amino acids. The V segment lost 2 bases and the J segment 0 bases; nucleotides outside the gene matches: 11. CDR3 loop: CASSQFPRGPEMNTEAFF. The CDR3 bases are TGTGCCAGCAGCCAATTTCCCAGGGGGCCGGAAATGAACACTGAAGCTTTCTTT.

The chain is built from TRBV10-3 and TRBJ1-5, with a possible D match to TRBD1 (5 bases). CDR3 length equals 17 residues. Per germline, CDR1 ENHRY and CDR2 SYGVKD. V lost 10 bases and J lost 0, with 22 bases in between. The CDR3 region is CATTSGPGRNSNQPQHF. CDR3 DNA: TGTGCCACCACCTCCGGGCCAGGGCGAAATAGCAATCAGCCCCAGCATTTT.